The rows below give T cell receptor beta chains drawn from one sample of a study of OX40 agonist ivuxolimab in advanced cancers. Sequencing was performed with immunoSEQ multiplex PCR; in TCRdb, only in-frame clones are kept and a portion is missing. This table holds approximately 50,000 clones, about 83% found once. The starting material was CD4+ or CD8+ T cells sorted from blood, obtained in a trial of the OX40 agonist ivuxolimab. These receptors originate from an adult with an advanced solid tumor such as melanoma, head and neck, liver or kidney cancer. The CDR3 runs from the conserved cysteine through the conserved F or W. Fields, in order: V gene, D gene, clone size, J gene, CDR3 protein, CDR3 DNA. The D gene is left open where the match is weak. Clone size, where shown, is once, few, many, or a class for clones that have expanded.

>TRBV5-4|NA|NA|TRBJ2-3
CASSSGRVGYDTQYF
TGTGCCAGCAGCTCGGGGCGAGTAGGCTACGATACGCAGTATTTT
>TRBV9|NA|few|TRBJ1-1
CASSVAPGPMNTEAFF
TGTGCCAGCAGCGTAGCCCCAGGGCCGATGAACACTGAAGCTTTCTTT
>TRBV5-4|TRBD1|NA|TRBJ2-7
CASSGDRGTAYEQYF
TGTGCCAGCAGCGGGGACAGGGGAACTGCCTACGAGCAGTACTTC
>TRBV28|NA|NA|TRBJ2-7
CASSFPASGYEQYF
TGTGCCAGCAGTTTTCCGGCTAGTGGCTACGAGCAGTACTTC
>TRBV6-5|TRBD1|NA|TRBJ2-7
CASSLFRDSYEQYF
TGTGCCAGCAGTCTCTTCCGGGACAGCTACGAGCAGTACTTC
>TRBV20-1|NA|NA|TRBJ1-2
CSVERDGYTF
TGCAGTGTTGAGAGGGATGGCTACACCTTC
>TRBV6-5|NA|NA|TRBJ1-5
CASSYTSGADQPQHF
TGTGCCAGCAGTTATACGTCGGGGGCGGATCAGCCCCAGCATTTT
>TRBV11-3|NA|NA|TRBJ1-1
CASSFLSGGGVNTEAFF
TGTGCCAGCAGCTTTCTTTCCGGGGGTGGAGTGAACACTGAAGCTTTCTTT
>TRBV19|NA|NA|TRBJ2-7
CASSKGRPVVYEQYF
TGTGCCAGTAGTAAAGGGCGGCCGGTGGTCTACGAGCAGTACTTC
>TRBV6-5|NA|NA|TRBJ2-3
CASSYSGDTDTQYF
TGTGCCAGCAGTTACTCGGGGGATACAGATACGCAGTATTTT